The 20 T cell receptor beta chains presented below share a single source sample, sequenced in a study of blood T cells in healthy people across ages. For the second PCR, which ran for about 6 to 11 cycles, a sample-barcoded 5' primer and a J-beta primer mix were used. MiXCR, applied by TCRdb to the 5' RACE reads, yields one record per CDR3 protein. The table lists hundreds of thousands of distinct CDR3 sequences, 45% to 70% of them singletons. The sample consisted of blood. These receptor sequences come from a man in his forties or fifties in good health.

There are a few counts of this clonotype. The rearrangement uses TRBV24-1 and TRBJ2-1, with 10 bases that match TRBD2. This CDR3 comprises 16 residues. Unmatched junction bases numbered 6, after V lost 4 bases and J lost 4 bases. The germline gives CDR1 KGHDR, CDR2 SFDVKD. This CDR3 is CATSDPSGRIYNEQFF. CDR3 DNA: TGTGCCACCAGTGACCCTAGCGGGAGAATTTACAATGAGCAGTTCTTC.

About this clonotype itself: A much bigger clone sits one base away, suggesting this may be a read error. The chain employs TRBV7-2 and TRBJ2-7; the match to TRBD2 covers 8 bases. The trim removed 5 bases at V and 6 bases at J, leaving 9 bases unmatched. Germline values: CDR1 SGHTA, CDR2 FQGNSA. The CDR3 extends over 14 amino acids. The CDR3 sequence is CASSVDGRVGEQYF. Written as DNA, the CDR3 is TGTGCCAGCAGCGTAGACGGGAGGGTCGGCGAGCAGTACTTC.

The chain couples TRBV7-2 to TRBJ2-1; a possible D gene is TRBD2 (5 bases). The CDR3 runs 14 residues. V was shortened by 4 bases and J by 2 bases, with 9 bases between the two germline ends. Per germline, CDR1 SGHTA and CDR2 FQGNSA. CDR3 DNA sequence: TGTGCCAGCAGCTACCGGGATCCCTACAATGAGCAGTTCTTC. Its translation: CASSYRDPYNEQFF.

The rearrangement uses TRBV6-1 and TRBJ1-2; D gene ambiguous. Germline assignment: CDR1 MNHNS and CDR2 SASEGT. Between the trimmed V and J ends, which lost 3 bases and 5 bases, there was a span of 13 bases. The CDR3 totals 14 residues. This CDR3 reads CASSELGERYGYTF. For the CDR3, the DNA is TGTGCCAGCAGTGAGCTCGGGGAAAGGTATGGCTACACCTTC.

The V call is TRBV15, the J call TRBJ2-7; D ambiguous. Germline V gives CDR1 LNHNV, CDR2 YYDKDF (reference sequence). CDR3 length: 14 residues. The V end was cut by 1 base, the J end by 1 base, with 8 bases between. CDR3 sequence reads: CATSRVGPSYEQYF. The CDR3 nucleotides are TGTGCCACCAGCAGAGTCGGACCTTCCTACGAGCAGTACTTC. The entire variable domain, with the rest obtained from reference TRBV15 and TRBJ2-7, is as follows: DAMVIQNPRYQVTQFGKPVTLSCSQTLNHNVMYWYQQKSSQAPKLLFHYYDKDFNNEADTPDNFQSRRPNTSFCFLDIRSPGLGDTAMYLCATSRVGPSYEQYFGPGTRLTVT.

As concerns this clonotype: One end of the junction is discordant with germline, which a read error may explain. V gene TRBV28 combines with J gene TRBJ2-1; 9 nucleotides agree with TRBD2. Germline CDR1 MDHEN, CDR2 SYDVKM. The CDR3 extends over 15 amino acids. CDR3 coding DNA: TGTGCCGGCAGACCGGGGACTAGCCTTGCTAATGAGCAGTTCTTC. It codes for CAGRPGTSLANEQFF.

The chain joins TRBV4-2 to TRBJ2-3; 7 bases match TRBD1. The CDR3 has 20 amino acids. CDR1 LGHNA and CDR2 YNFKEQ come from the germline V gene. Losses at the gene ends were 0 bases for V and 0 bases for J; bases not matched to a gene: 15. The CDR3 bases are TGTGCCAGCAGCCAAGATCGGAGGTGGACAGGCCCTACTAGCACAGATACGCAGTATTTT. As protein: CASSQDRRWTGPTSTDTQYF.

This clonotype appeared a single time. V gene TRBV14 combines with J gene TRBJ2-5, with a weak D call TRBD2 (6 bases). Trimming cost V 1 base and J 7 bases, with 13 bases left between them. Germline lookup yields CDR1 SGHDN and CDR2 FVKESK. The CDR3 spans 14 residues. Written as DNA, the CDR3 is TGTGCCAGCAGCCAAGCAGGGAGGCGTGGGACCCAGTACTTC. It encodes CASSQAGRRGTQYF.

The chain employs TRBV7-3 and TRBJ2-1; possible D gene TRBD1, 6 bases. Germline V gene data show CDR1 as SGHTA and CDR2 as FQGTGA. This CDR3 is built from 13 residues. V was trimmed by 3 bases and J by 7 bases, leaving 10 bases between them. This CDR3 is CASSFQTGNEQFF. The CDR3 coding sequence is TGTGCCAGCAGCTTCCAAACAGGGAATGAGCAGTTCTTC.

In its sample, this clonotype was seen a few times. The rearrangement uses TRBV13 and TRBJ1-1; D is possibly TRBD1 (5 bases). The ends were cut back, 5 bases at V and 2 bases at J, with 9 bases in the middle. Looked up from germline, CDR1 is PRHDT and CDR2 is FYEKMQ (reference sequence). The CDR3 is 13 residues long. CDR3: CASSHDSNTEAFF. The CDR3 coding sequence is TGTGCCAGCAGCCACGACAGCAACACTGAAGCTTTCTTT.

CDR3 protein: CASSLARVRAFDEQFF. CDR3 coding DNA: TGCGCCAGCAGCTTGGCGCGTGTCAGGGCTTTCGATGAGCAGTTCTTC. The chain joins TRBV5-1 to TRBJ2-1, with D possibly being TRBD1 (5 bases). Trimming pared 0 bases from V and 8 bases from J, leaving 18 bases between. The germline V gene encodes CDR1 SGHRS and CDR2 YFSETQ. The CDR3 consists of 16 residues.

This clonotype was picked up a small number of times. The CDR3 protein is CASSQGVGGAKNIQYF. For the CDR3, the DNA is TGTGCCAGCAGCCAAGGGGTTGGCGGGGCCAAAAACATTCAGTACTTC. V usage is TRBV3-1 and J usage is TRBJ2-7, with a possible D match to TRBD2 (5 bases). The end of the DNA aligns better with TRBJ2-4, so the J call may be wrong. The CDR3 consists of 16 residues. Per germline, CDR1 LGHDT and CDR2 YNNKEL (reference sequence).

A few counts support this clonotype. The chain links TRBV7-3 to TRBJ1-6, with D maybe TRBD1 (5 bases). V was trimmed by 0 bases and J by 0 bases, leaving 21 bases between them. The CDR3 runs 21 residues. Per germline, CDR1 SGHTA and CDR2 FQGTGA. Written as DNA, the CDR3 is TGTGCCAGCAGCTTAACGGGGCGGGGCCCTGGGCTGAGCTCCTATAATTCACCCCTCCACTTT. Encoded protein: CASSLTGRGPGLSSYNSPLHF.

The rearrangement joins TRBV5-1 to TRBJ2-4, with TRBD1 matching 8 bases. The better agreement between TRBJ2-7 and the DNA end casts doubt on the J call. The CDR3 has 15 amino acids. Germline values: CDR1 SGHRS, CDR2 YFSETQ. The CDR3 here is CASSPRTGTTYEQYF. The CDR3, as DNA: TGCGCCAGCAGCCCACGGACAGGGACCACCTACGAGCAGTACTTC.

The gene calls are TRBV24-1 and TRBJ2-1, with no clear D. CDR1 is KGHDR and CDR2 is SFDVKD in the germline V gene. The CDR3 totals 16 residues. Between the trimmed V and J ends, which lost 3 bases and 3 bases, there was a span of 14 bases. The CDR3 DNA reads as TGTGCCACCAGTGATACGGTCGCGACCGACTACAATGAGCAGTTCTTC. This translates into CATSDTVATDYNEQFF.

This clonotype was counted between two and nine times. This chain links TRBV29-1 with TRBJ2-5; possible D gene TRBD2, 5 bases. The DNA end favors TRBJ2-7, so the J call may be wrong. CDR1 is SQVTM, CDR2 ANQGSEA, per germline. This CDR3 is 11 amino acids long. CDR3 region: CSVEGGGEQYF. The CDR3 nucleotides read TGCAGCGTTGAGGGTGGAGGCGAGCAGTACTTC.

The chain couples TRBV12-5 to TRBJ1-5; 10 bases line up with TRBD1. The CDR3 is made up of 15 amino acids. Germline assignment: CDR1 LGHNT and CDR2 FRNRAP. V shed 7 bases, J shed 7 bases, and the junction held 10 bases outside the gene matches. DNA of the CDR3: TGTGCTAGTGCCGAGGGGACAGGGGTTCTCCAGCCCCAGCATTTT. Translating gives CASAEGTGVLQPQHF.

This clonotype was found once. Its ends do not fully match the called genes, so a read error is possible. The CDR3 reads CVSSQDFAYTQYF. DNA for the CDR3: TGTGTCAGCAGCCAAGATTTCGCCTATACGCAGTATTTT. The chain recombines TRBV3-1 with TRBJ2-3; D gene uncertain. Germline-derived CDR1 and CDR2 are LGHDT and YNNKEL (reference sequence). The CDR3 runs to 13 residues.

This clonotype has a handful of counts. This rearrangement joins TRBV25-1 to TRBJ2-1; D may be TRBD1 or TRBD2 (6 bases each). The CDR3 spans 13 residues. The germline V gene has CDR1 MGHDK and CDR2 SYGVNS. Trimming stripped 5 bases from V and 11 bases from J, with 16 bases between. The CDR3 DNA reads TGTGCCAGCAGTATGACCACGGGGGCCAAGCAGTTCTTC. Translated, it gives CASSMTTGAKQFF.

The chain uses TRBV11-2 and TRBJ2-1; 11 nucleotides match TRBD1. This CDR3 is 15 amino acids long. Germline CDR1 is SGHAT and CDR2 is FQNNGV. V was clipped by 0 bases and J by 8 bases; unmatched bases: 3. The CDR3 reads CASSLEGQGVHEQFF. As DNA, the CDR3 is TGTGCCAGCAGCTTAGAGGGACAGGGGGTGCATGAGCAGTTCTTC.